This T cell receptor beta chain was identified in a study of neoadjuvant anti-PD-1 for oral cavity cancer. Data came from immunoSEQ multiplex PCR; TCRdb stores just in-frame clones and leaves some out. The sample shows tens of thousands of clones, around 43% of them seen only once. General study points: Greater tumor shrinkage accompanied bigger post-treatment sizes of preexisting clones.

Time point denoted: after neoadjuvant nivolumab, at surgical resection. Concerning this clone: The antigen remains unidentified.

This CDR3 has 19 amino acids. V dropped 3 bases and J dropped 2; count of bases not matched to a gene: 12. The receptor's source is a person between 40 and 85 years old with oral cavity squamous cell carcinoma. The chain couples TRBV6-7 to TRBJ1-5; 11 positions match TRBD1. TRBV6-7 is an ORF, with its function uncertain. The source was tumor tissue, collected after nivolumab (anti-PD-1) treatment. The DNA for the CDR3 is TGTGCCAGCAGTTATAGGGTGGACAGGGGGCTTTTCGGCAATCAGCCCCAGCATTTT. Protein: CASSYRVDRGLFGNQPQHF.